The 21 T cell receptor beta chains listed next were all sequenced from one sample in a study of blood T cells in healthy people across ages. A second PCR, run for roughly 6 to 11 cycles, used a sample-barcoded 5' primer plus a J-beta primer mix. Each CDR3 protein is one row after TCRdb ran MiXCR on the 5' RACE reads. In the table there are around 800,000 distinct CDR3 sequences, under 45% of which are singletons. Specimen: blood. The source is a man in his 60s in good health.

The DNA of the CDR3 is TGTGCCTGGAGTGTAGGGCTAGCGGGGACAGATACGCAGTATTTT. Residues: CAWSVGLAGTDTQYF. The chain employs TRBV30 and TRBJ2-3; 9 nucleotides line up with TRBD2. V lost 0 bases and J lost 3; bases outside the gene matches: 4. The CDR3 consists of 15 residues. From germline, CDR1 is GTSNPN and CDR2 SVGIG (reference sequence).

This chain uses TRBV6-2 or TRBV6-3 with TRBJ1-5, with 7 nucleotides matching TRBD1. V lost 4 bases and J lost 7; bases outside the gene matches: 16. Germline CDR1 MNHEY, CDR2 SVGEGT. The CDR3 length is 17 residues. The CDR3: CASSSTPSTGYGQPQHF. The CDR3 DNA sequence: TGTGCCAGCAGTTCCACCCCATCGACAGGGTACGGACAGCCCCAGCATTTT.

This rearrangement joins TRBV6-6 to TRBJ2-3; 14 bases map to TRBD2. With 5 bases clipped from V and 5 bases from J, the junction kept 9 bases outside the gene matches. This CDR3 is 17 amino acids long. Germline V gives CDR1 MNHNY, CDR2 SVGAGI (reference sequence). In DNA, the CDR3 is TGTGCCAGCAGTCCCCCCGGGACTAGCGGGGGAGGAGATACGCAGTATTTT. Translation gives CASSPPGTSGGGDTQYF.

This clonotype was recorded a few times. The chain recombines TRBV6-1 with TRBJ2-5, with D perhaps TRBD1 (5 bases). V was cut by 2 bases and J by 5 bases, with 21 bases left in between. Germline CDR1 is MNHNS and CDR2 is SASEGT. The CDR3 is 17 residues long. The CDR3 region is CASSERTGREFRETQYF. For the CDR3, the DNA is TGTGCCAGCAGTGAACGAACAGGTCGTGAGTTCAGGGAGACCCAGTACTTC.

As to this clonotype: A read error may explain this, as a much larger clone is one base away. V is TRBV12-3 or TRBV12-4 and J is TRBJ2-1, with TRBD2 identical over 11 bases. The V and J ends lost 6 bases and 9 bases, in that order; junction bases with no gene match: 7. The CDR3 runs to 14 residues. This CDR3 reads CASRSSGGAGEQFF. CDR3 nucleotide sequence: TGTGCCAGCAGGAGTAGCGGGGGGGCCGGTGAGCAGTTCTTC.

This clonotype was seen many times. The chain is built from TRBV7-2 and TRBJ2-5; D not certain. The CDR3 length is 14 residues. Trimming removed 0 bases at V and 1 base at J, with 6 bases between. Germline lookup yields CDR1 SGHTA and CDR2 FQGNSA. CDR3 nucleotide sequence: TGTGCCAGCAGCTTAGCCGGTCCCCAAGAGACCCAGTACTTC. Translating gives CASSLAGPQETQYF.

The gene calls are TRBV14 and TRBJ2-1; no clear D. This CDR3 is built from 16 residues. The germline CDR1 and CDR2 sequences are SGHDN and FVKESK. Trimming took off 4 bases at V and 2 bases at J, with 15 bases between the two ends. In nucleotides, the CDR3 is TGTGCCAGCAGCCCCCAGCGCGGTACCGCCTACAATGAGCAGTTCTTC. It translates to CASSPQRGTAYNEQFF. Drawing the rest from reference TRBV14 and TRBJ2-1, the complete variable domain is EAGVTQFPSHSVIEKGQTVTLRCDPISGHDNLYWYRRVMGKEIKFLLHFVKESKQDESGMPNNRFLAERTGGTYSTLKVQPAELEDSGVYFCASSPQRGTAYNEQFFGPGTRLTVL.

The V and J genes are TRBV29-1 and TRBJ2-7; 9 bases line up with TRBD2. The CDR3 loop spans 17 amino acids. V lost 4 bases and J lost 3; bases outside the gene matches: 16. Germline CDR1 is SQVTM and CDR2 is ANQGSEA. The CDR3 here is CSVGGGGLGIPLYEQYF. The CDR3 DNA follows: TGCAGCGTTGGCGGGGGGGGATTGGGCATCCCCCTCTACGAGCAGTACTTC.

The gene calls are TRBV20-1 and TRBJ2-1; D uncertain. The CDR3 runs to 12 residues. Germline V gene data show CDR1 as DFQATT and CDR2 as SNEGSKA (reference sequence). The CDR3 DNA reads TGCAGCGTTAGCCGGCAGTACAATGAGCAGTTCTTC. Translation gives CSVSRQYNEQFF.

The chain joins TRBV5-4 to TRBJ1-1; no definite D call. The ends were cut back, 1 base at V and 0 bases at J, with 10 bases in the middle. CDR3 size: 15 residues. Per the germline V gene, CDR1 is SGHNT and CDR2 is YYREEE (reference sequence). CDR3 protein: CASSLSHSMNTEAFF. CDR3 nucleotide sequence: TGTGCCAGCAGCTTGTCTCACAGTATGAACACTGAAGCTTTCTTT.

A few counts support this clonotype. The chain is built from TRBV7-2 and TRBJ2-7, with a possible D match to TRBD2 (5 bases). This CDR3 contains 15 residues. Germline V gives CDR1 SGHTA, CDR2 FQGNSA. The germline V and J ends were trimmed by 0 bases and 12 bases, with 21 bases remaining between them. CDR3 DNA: TGTGCCAGCAGCTTAGCCCCTACTAGGCCCTTAGTCAGGTACTTC. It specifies CASSLAPTRPLVRYF.

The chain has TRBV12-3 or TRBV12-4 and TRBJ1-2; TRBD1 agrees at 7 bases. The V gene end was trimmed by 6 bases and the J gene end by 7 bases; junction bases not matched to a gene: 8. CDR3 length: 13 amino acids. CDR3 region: CASRADRDFGYTF. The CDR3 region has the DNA TGTGCCAGCAGGGCCGACAGGGATTTTGGCTACACCTTC.

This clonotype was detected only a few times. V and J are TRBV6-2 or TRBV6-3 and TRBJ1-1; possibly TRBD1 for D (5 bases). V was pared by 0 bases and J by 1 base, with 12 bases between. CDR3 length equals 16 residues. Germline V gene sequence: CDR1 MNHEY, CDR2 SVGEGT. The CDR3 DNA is TGTGCCAGCAGTTACTCCCAGGGAAGGTCGAACACTGAAGCTTTCTTT. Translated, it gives CASSYSQGRSNTEAFF.

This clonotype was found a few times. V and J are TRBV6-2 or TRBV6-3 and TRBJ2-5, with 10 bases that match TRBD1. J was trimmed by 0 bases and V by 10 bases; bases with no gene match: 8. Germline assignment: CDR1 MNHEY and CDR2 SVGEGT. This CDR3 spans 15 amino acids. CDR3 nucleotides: TGTGCCATACTCCGACAGGGGGCCAACCAAGAGACCCAGTACTTC. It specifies CAILRQGANQETQYF.

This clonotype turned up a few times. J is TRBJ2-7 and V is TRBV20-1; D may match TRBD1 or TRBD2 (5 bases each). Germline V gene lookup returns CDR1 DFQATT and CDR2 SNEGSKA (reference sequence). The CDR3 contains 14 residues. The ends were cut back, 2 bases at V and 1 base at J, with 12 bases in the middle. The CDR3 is CSARPGTPSYEQYF. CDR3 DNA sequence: TGCAGTGCTAGACCGGGGACCCCGTCCTACGAGCAGTACTTC.

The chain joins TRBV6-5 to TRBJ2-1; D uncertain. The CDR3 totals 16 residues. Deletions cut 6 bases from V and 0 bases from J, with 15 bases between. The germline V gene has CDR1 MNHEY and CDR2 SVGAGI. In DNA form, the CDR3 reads TGTGCCAGCAGACGTACAAGGGTCATCTCCTACAATGAGCAGTTCTTC. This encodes CASRRTRVISYNEQFF.

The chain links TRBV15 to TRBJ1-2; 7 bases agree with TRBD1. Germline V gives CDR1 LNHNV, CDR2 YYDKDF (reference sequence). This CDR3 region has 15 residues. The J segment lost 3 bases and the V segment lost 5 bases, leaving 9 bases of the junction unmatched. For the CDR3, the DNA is TGTGCCACCAGCCCAATGCGACAGGGCGACTATGGCTACACCTTC. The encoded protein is CATSPMRQGDYGYTF.

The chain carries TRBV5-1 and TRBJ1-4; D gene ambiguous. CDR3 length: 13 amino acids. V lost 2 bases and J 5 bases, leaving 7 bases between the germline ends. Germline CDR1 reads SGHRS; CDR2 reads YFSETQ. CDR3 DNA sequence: TGCGCCAGCAGCTTCGAGACGAATGAAAAACTGTTTTTT. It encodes CASSFETNEKLFF.

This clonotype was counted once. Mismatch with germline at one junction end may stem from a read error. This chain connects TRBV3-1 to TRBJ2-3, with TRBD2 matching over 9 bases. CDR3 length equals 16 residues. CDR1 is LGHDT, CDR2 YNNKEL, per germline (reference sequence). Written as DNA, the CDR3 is TGTGCCAGCAGCCCCCTCCCAGCGGGGGGCACAGAGACGCAGTATTTT. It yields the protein CASSPLPAGGTETQYF.

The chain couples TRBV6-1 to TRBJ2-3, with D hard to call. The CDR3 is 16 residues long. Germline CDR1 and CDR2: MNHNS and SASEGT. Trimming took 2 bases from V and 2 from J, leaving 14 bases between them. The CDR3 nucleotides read TGTGCCAGCAGTGAACCGGTAACGGCTACCACAGATACGCAGTATTTT. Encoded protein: CASSEPVTATTDTQYF.

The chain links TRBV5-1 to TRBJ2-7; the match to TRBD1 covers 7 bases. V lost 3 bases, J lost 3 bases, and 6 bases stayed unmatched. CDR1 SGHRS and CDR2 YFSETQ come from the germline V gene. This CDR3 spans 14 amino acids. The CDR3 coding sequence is TGCGCCAGCAGCTGGGGACAGTTCAGCTACGAGCAGTACTTC. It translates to CASSWGQFSYEQYF. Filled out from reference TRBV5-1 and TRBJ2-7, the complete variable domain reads KAGVTQTPRYLIKTRGQQVTLSCSPISGHRSVSWYQQTPGQGLQFLFEYFSETQRNKGNFPGRFSGRQFSNSRSEMNVSTLELGDSALYLCASSWGQFSYEQYFGPGTRLTVT.